This note documents a single T cell receptor beta chain sequence. Which antigen it targets is not known. Base qualities are not provided; no much larger clone lies one nucleotide away. The germline V gene yields MGHRA for CDR1 and YSYEKL for CDR2. From the cysteine up to the phenylalanine, the CDR3 has a length of 14 residues. The kept DNA is CDR3 alone, 42 bases in frame from the first base. V gives up 8 bases and J gives up 5 bases, and the segment between their germline ends measures 18 bases. The sample comes from a study of memory CD4+ T cells and cytomegalovirus serostatus (dated by TCRdb to between 2018 and 2020). Broadly, across the study: The roughly 33 healthy Belgian adults in the cohort included 9 who were CMV seropositive and about 24 who were CMV seronegative. To replicate a published TCR-based CMV serostatus classifier, the researchers sequenced the CD4+ memory TCRbeta repertoires of a Belgian cohort whose cytomegalovirus serostatus was known.

Genomic DNA was extracted from sorted cells with the Quick-DNA Microprep Kit. TCRbeta DNA was amplified with the immunoSEQ hsTCRbeta kit following the manufacturer's protocol. TCRbeta libraries were sequenced on an Illumina MiSeq instrument. The study's own analysis went as follows. Removing out-of-frame sequences left 2,204,828 distinct TCRbeta sequences, an average of about 73,000 per individual. Each individual was scored according to the count of 150 to 200 previously reported CMV-associated TCRbeta sequences and the total productive distinct TCRbeta count. A beta-binomial model was reimplemented in Python, and scikit-learn random forests with default parameters were trained on data from the US cohort. Classifier performance on the Belgian cohort was summarized as median AUC with percentile confidence intervals over 10,000 bootstrap iterations. The immuneACCESS repertoire file appears here via TCRdb, limited to in-frame rearrangements. These files lack a portion of the clones; in checked studies, under half of the deficit traces to unresolved V genes, and the cause of the others is not known. V and J calls plus clone size are reproduced from that table; the DNA served to infer D and trimming. This sample is represented by about 64,000 clones; roughly three quarters of them were singletons. The ten largest clones capture roughly 0.94% of the sample.

A FACSAria II was used to sort memory CD4+ T cells, defined as single viable CD3+CD4+CD8-CD45RO+ cells. CMV serostatus was determined with a Roche Elecsys assay detecting serum IgG against CMV pp150, pp28, p38 and p52. After the samples were thawed, total CD4+ T cells were enriched through positive selection using CD4 magnetic microbeads. The samples came from a separate study whose specific focus was interrogating the CD4+ T cell memory repertoire. Following standard operating procedures, peripheral blood mononuclear cells were isolated and cryopreserved, while serum was kept at -80 degrees C. The staining relied on CD3-PerCP (BW264/56), CD4-APC (RPA-T4), CD45RO-PE (UCHT1) and CD8-Pacific Orange (3B5) antibodies, and Sytox blue was used to exclude non-viable cells. Results the study describes overall, beyond this receptor: CMV serostatus prediction reached a median bootstrapped AUC of nearly 0.96 with the original framework and 0.85 to 0.91 with a US-trained random forest. Unlike the original study, which covered naive and memory CD4+ and CD8+ populations, the Belgian study sequenced only CD4+CD45RO+ memory cells. A median bootstrapped AUC of around 0.94 with a 95% CI of 0.76-1.00 was achieved on the Belgian cohort by the original-framework classifier. Results were interpreted as suggesting that the CMV-associated TCR signature is largely present in the CD4+ memory repertoire. Of about 180 previously reported CMV-associated TCRbeta sequences, about 62 appeared in the CD4+ memory repertoires, each in one to five individuals.

This sequence originates from an adult in good health and CMV-seronegative. Sequencing was done on a sample of memory CD4+ T cells from blood. The chain employs TRBV4-1 and TRBJ2-5; the D gene is perhaps TRBD1, on 6 matching bases. The CDR3 corresponds to CASSGTGSGETQYF. The DNA is as follows: TGCGCCAGCTCCGGCACAGGGTCGGGGGAGACCCAGTACTTC.